A single sample is the source of the 22 T cell receptor beta chains below, sequenced in a study of T cells in localized non-small cell lung cancer. Measured with immunoSEQ multiplex PCR; TCRdb has only the in-frame clones, and not every one. The table shows 90,000 or so clones, with about 87% occurring only once. Sequences were derived from peripheral blood, sampled before any cancer treatment. These receptors originate from a man between 40 and 69 years old with stage I squamous cell lung carcinoma.

This sequence joins TRBV28 and TRBJ2-7; unclear D gene. V was trimmed by 5 bases and J by 2 bases, leaving 4 bases between them. CDR3 length: 11 residues. CDR1 and CDR2 (germline): MDHEN, SYDVKM. The CDR3 loop is CASSGTYEQYF. As DNA, the CDR3 is TGTGCCAGCAGTGGGACCTACGAGCAGTACTTC.

J is TRBJ1-4 and V is TRBV2; a possible D gene is TRBD1 (5 bases). Germline CDR1 and CDR2: SNHLY and FYNNEI. CDR3 length: 15 residues. V was trimmed by 4 bases and J by 6 bases, leaving 15 bases between them. The chain's CDR3 is CASSVGREVYEKLFF. The DNA for the CDR3 is TGTGCCAGCAGTGTGGGCAGGGAGGTCTATGAAAAACTGTTTTTT.

This clone has just a few counts. The CDR3 spells CASISRGSPLHF. For the CDR3, the DNA is TGTGCCAGCATATCCAGGGGTTCACCCCTCCACTTT. The V call is TRBV28, the J call TRBJ1-6; possible D gene TRBD1, 6 bases. The CDR3 has 12 amino acids. V lost 7 bases and J lost 9, with 10 bases in between. Germline-derived CDR1 and CDR2 are MDHEN and SYDVKM.

The chain employs TRBV7-2 and TRBJ2-4; D is possibly TRBD1 (6 bases). Per the germline V gene, CDR1 is SGHTA and CDR2 is FQGNSA. Trimming cost V 3 bases and J 1 base, with 13 bases left between them. This CDR3 contains 16 residues. The chain's CDR3 is CASSFTGTLAKNIQYF. In DNA, the CDR3 is TGTGCCAGCAGCTTCACAGGGACGCTGGCCAAAAACATTCAGTACTTC.

This rearrangement joins TRBV5-1 to TRBJ2-3; D perhaps matches TRBD2 (6 bases). Trimming took 0 bases from V and 0 from J, leaving 8 bases between them. The CDR3 is made up of 15 amino acids. Per the germline V gene, CDR1 is SGHRS and CDR2 is YFSETQ. The CDR3 reads CASSLVGGSTDTQYF. The CDR3 DNA reads as TGCGCCAGCAGCTTGGTGGGAGGAAGCACAGATACGCAGTATTTT.

This chain links TRBV5-4 with TRBJ2-7, with 10 bases matching TRBD1. The CDR3 covers 16 residues. V shed 0 bases and J 5 bases; nucleotides not matched to a gene: 8. Germline values: CDR1 SGHNT, CDR2 YYREEE (reference sequence). The CDR3 DNA reads as TGTGCCAGCAGCTTGGGGGGACAGGGGAGCAGAAACGAGCAGTACTTC. Protein sequence: CASSLGGQGSRNEQYF. The variable domain in full, with the rest retrieved from reference TRBV5-4 and TRBJ2-7, is ETGVTQSPTHLIKTRGQQVTLRCSSQSGHNTVSWYQQALGQGPQFIFQYYREEENGRGNFPPRFSGLQFPNYSSELNVNALELDDSALYLCASSLGGQGSRNEQYFGPGTRLTVT.

The rearrangement links TRBV18 to TRBJ1-3, with D unclear. Deletions cut 2 bases from V and 4 bases from J, with 21 bases between. This CDR3 has 18 amino acids. The V gene's germline CDR1 is KGHSH and CDR2 LQKENI. The DNA of the CDR3 is TGTGCCAGCTCACCATCGGATTATGCACCCCTTAACGGAAACACCATATATTTT. Protein: CASSPSDYAPLNGNTIYF. The whole variable domain, filled in from reference TRBV18 and TRBJ1-3, reads NAGVMQNPRHLVRRRGQEARLRCSPMKGHSHVYWYRQLPEEGLKFMVYLQKENIIDESGMPKERFSAEFPKEGPSILRIQQVVRGDSAAYFCASSPSDYAPLNGNTIYFGEGSWLTVV.

J is TRBJ2-7 and V is TRBV5-6, with a possible D match to TRBD1 (5 bases). Germline CDR1 reads SGHDT; CDR2 reads YYEEEE. This CDR3 has 15 residues. The ends were cut back, 2 bases at V and 0 bases at J, with 12 bases in the middle. CDR3 protein: CASSLGDFSSYEQYF. The CDR3 DNA sequence: TGTGCCAGCAGCTTAGGGGATTTTAGCTCCTACGAGCAGTACTTC.

This clone was recorded only once. V usage is TRBV9 and J usage is TRBJ2-3, with D perhaps being TRBD1 or TRBD2 (5 bases each). The CDR3 has 15 amino acids. V dropped 3 bases and J dropped 1 base, with 12 bases sitting between them. In germline, CDR1 is SGDLS, CDR2 YYNGEE. CDR3 region: CASSAGTQRTDTQYF. CDR3 nucleotide sequence: TGTGCCAGCAGCGCAGGGACCCAACGCACAGATACGCAGTATTTT.

The chain has TRBV7-9 and TRBJ2-3; D unclear. Germline V lookup: CDR1 SEHNR, CDR2 FQNEAQ (reference sequence). Between the trimmed V and J ends, which lost 2 bases and 4 bases, there was a span of 7 bases. This CDR3 is 13 amino acids long. As DNA, the CDR3 is TGTGCCAGCAGCTTAATTGGGTCAGATACGCAGTATTTT. Amino acid sequence: CASSLIGSDTQYF.

The rearrangement links TRBV11-1 to TRBJ1-1; D gene uncertain. This CDR3 is 13 amino acids long. Trimming removed 3 bases from V and 1 base from J, with 6 bases in between. Germline-derived CDR1 and CDR2 are SGHAT and FQDESV (reference sequence). For the CDR3, the DNA is TGTGCCAGCAGCTTGGGCAGGAACACTGAAGCTTTCTTT. Its protein is CASSLGRNTEAFF. The complete variable domain, with remaining parts taken from reference TRBV11-1 and TRBJ1-1, reads EAEVAQSPRYKITEKSQAVAFWCDPISGHATLYWYRQILGQGPELLVQFQDESVVDDSQLPKDRFSAERLKGVDSTLKIQPAELGDSAMYLCASSLGRNTEAFFGQGTRLTVV.

V gene TRBV10-2 combines with J gene TRBJ1-5, with a weak D call TRBD1 (6 bases). This CDR3 has 14 amino acids. Germline CDR1 and CDR2: WSHSY and SAAADI. The ends were cut back, 6 bases at V and 3 bases at J, with 12 bases in the middle. In nucleotides, the CDR3 is TGCGCCAGCAGGGTACAGGGATCCAATCAGCCCCAGCATTTT. It translates to CASRVQGSNQPQHF.

The chain is built from TRBV9 and TRBJ1-3; 8 bases line up with TRBD1. This CDR3 contains 15 residues. V gave up 2 bases and J gave up 0 bases; unmatched junction bases: 1. Germline assignment: CDR1 SGDLS and CDR2 YYNGEE. The chain's CDR3 is CASSVGQGSGNTIYF. In nucleotides, the CDR3 is TGTGCCAGCAGCGTTGGACAGGGCTCTGGAAACACCATATATTTT.

J is TRBJ2-7 and V is TRBV9; D possibly corresponds to TRBD2 (6 bases). CDR1 and CDR2 (germline): SGDLS, YYNGEE. This CDR3 region has 14 residues. V was pared by 0 bases and J by 3 bases, with 10 bases between. The CDR3 sequence: CASSVGGDLYEQYF. The CDR3 nucleotides are TGTGCCAGCAGCGTAGGGGGGGACCTCTACGAGCAGTACTTC.

V gene TRBV18 combines with J gene TRBJ1-3; D is possibly TRBD1 (5 bases). V shed 3 bases and J shed 0 bases, with 15 bases lying between them. In germline, CDR1 is KGHSH, CDR2 LQKENI. The CDR3 sequence is 17 residues long. DNA of the CDR3: TGTGCCAGCTCACCTGCTCCGGGACCGAGCTCTGGAAACACCATATATTTT. Its translation: CASSPAPGPSSGNTIYF.

The chain links TRBV9 to TRBJ1-4, with a weak D call TRBD1 (5 bases). The CDR3 runs 15 residues. The germline gives CDR1 SGDLS, CDR2 YYNGEE. The V and J ends lost 0 bases and 4 bases respectively, with 10 bases between them. The CDR3 is CASSVAAGLNEKLFF. The CDR3 region has the DNA TGTGCCAGCAGCGTAGCTGCAGGGCTTAATGAAAAACTGTTTTTT.

In its sample, this clone was seen once. The rearrangement joins TRBV6-6 to TRBJ1-2, with 8 bases lining up with TRBD1. The CDR3 contains 14 residues. Germline-derived CDR1 and CDR2 are MNHNY and SVGAGI (reference sequence). The ends lost 4 bases at V and 4 bases at J; junction bases unmatched: 5. CDR3 sequence reads: CASSSQGASYGYTF. CDR3 in DNA: TGTGCCAGCAGTTCCCAGGGGGCTTCCTATGGCTACACCTTC.

The chain recombines TRBV6-1 with TRBJ2-7; a possible D gene is TRBD1 (5 bases). The V end lost 8 bases, the J end lost 7 bases, and 18 bases lay between the germline ends. There are 13 residues in the CDR3. The V gene's germline CDR1 is MNHNS and CDR2 SASEGT. The CDR3 nucleotides read TGTGCCAGCGGGGCCGGTACCCGATGGGAGCAGTACTTC. This translates into CASGAGTRWEQYF.

The chain is built from TRBV5-1 and TRBJ2-5, with 11 bases matching TRBD2. Germline V gene sequence: CDR1 SGHRS, CDR2 YFSETQ. V shed 4 bases, J shed 5 bases, and the junction held 7 bases outside the gene matches. This CDR3 is built from 15 residues. The CDR3 is CASSLSGGAQETQYF. CDR3 DNA sequence: TGCGCCAGCAGCCTTAGCGGGGGGGCCCAGGAGACCCAGTACTTC.

The J gene is TRBJ1-4, the V gene TRBV5-1; 12 bases align to TRBD1. The CDR3 contains 18 residues. Germline CDR1 SGHRS, CDR2 YFSETQ. V dropped 4 bases and J dropped 0; count of bases not matched to a gene: 7. The CDR3 nucleotides read TGCGCCAGCAGCGGGACAGGGGGCGCGAGTACAACTAATGAAAAACTGTTTTTT. This encodes CASSGTGGASTTNEKLFF.

The rearrangement joins TRBV15 to TRBJ1-5, with a possible D match to TRBD1 (5 bases). This CDR3 spans 14 amino acids. The germline CDR1 and CDR2 sequences are LNHNV and YYDKDF (reference sequence). V lost 1 base and J lost 5, with 9 bases in between. CDR3 amino acids: CATSRAGRDQPQHF. The CDR3 region has the DNA TGTGCCACCAGCAGAGCGGGGCGGGATCAGCCCCAGCATTTT. Full variable domain (rest looked up from reference TRBV15 and TRBJ1-5): DAMVIQNPRYQVTQFGKPVTLSCSQTLNHNVMYWYQQKSSQAPKLLFHYYDKDFNNEADTPDNFQSRRPNTSFCFLDIRSPGLGDTAMYLCATSRAGRDQPQHFGDGTRLSIL.

The chain is built from TRBV7-2 and TRBJ2-1, with 8 bases identical to TRBD2. V lost 1 base and J lost 3; bases outside the gene matches: 8. The CDR3 spans 17 residues. Germline CDR1 reads SGHTA; CDR2 reads FQGNSA. The CDR3 DNA sequence: TGTGCCAGCAGCTTAGTGGGGTTAGCGGGGAGCTACAATGAGCAGTTCTTC. It yields the protein CASSLVGLAGSYNEQFF.